This TCR beta chain was found in a study of OX40 agonist ivuxolimab in advanced cancers. Study summary: The study treated patients with ivuxolimab, an agonistic anti-OX40 (CD134) antibody. Intravenous ivuxolimab was administered to patients every 2 weeks at 0.01 to 10 mg/kg. Checkpoint inhibitors had been given previously to around 38% of patients.

CDR1 and CDR2 (germline): ENHRY, SYGVKD. This CDR3 has 13 residues. With 3 bases removed from V and 4 bases from J, the gap between germline ends came to 9 bases. Sequenced by immunoSEQ multiplex PCR; TCRdb stores in-frame clones only, minus some. In the table there are about 59,000 clones, roughly 93% of which are singletons. The clonotype originates from an adult with an advanced solid tumor such as melanoma, head and neck, liver or kidney cancer. The genes are TRBV10-3 and TRBJ1-2, with a weak D call TRBD1 (5 bases). The sample here was CD4+ or CD8+ T cells sorted from blood, taken in a trial of the OX40 agonist ivuxolimab. The CDR3 here is CAISERGGYGYTF. The CDR3 coding sequence is TGTGCCATCAGTGAACGGGGGGGCTATGGCTACACCTTC.